This entry lists 24 T cell receptor beta chains sequenced from one sample in a study of T cell changes during pregnancy in multiple sclerosis. TCRdb's copy holds only in-frame clones and misses some; the assay was immunoSEQ multiplex PCR. This table holds 38,000 or so clones, 93% found once. The sample in question was CD4+ T cells from peripheral blood mononuclear cells, obtained in the first trimester of pregnancy. The receptors shown here come from a female donor with multiple sclerosis, enrolled in a pregnancy study.

The chain employs TRBV28 and TRBJ2-7, with D unresolved. V shed 5 bases and J shed 11 bases, with 13 bases lying between them. Germline V gene data show CDR1 as MDHEN and CDR2 as SYDVKM. This CDR3 spans 11 amino acids. The CDR3 DNA is TGTGCCAGCAGTATCGCCCCCACTAAGTACTTC. The encoded protein is CASSIAPTKYF.

The chain links TRBV19 to TRBJ2-1, with 7 bases aligning to TRBD2. Germline V gene lookup returns CDR1 LNHDA and CDR2 SQIVND (reference sequence). V shed 4 bases, J shed 1 base, and the junction held 7 bases outside the gene matches. This CDR3 contains 16 residues. The CDR3 loop reads CASSSWGGSSYNEQFF. CDR3 bases: TGTGCCAGTAGTAGCTGGGGGGGGAGTTCCTACAATGAGCAGTTCTTC.

The chain recombines TRBV7-9 with TRBJ2-1; perhaps TRBD1 as D (5 bases). Germline loops: CDR1 SEHNR, CDR2 FQNEAQ (reference sequence). V lost 5 bases to trimming and J lost 7 bases, with 15 bases between them. The CDR3 totals 14 residues. CDR3 nucleotide sequence: TGTGCCAGCAGCCTAATAAGGGGCTTTAATGAGCAGTTCTTC. Protein: CASSLIRGFNEQFF. Based on the CDR3 plus reference TRBV7-9 and TRBJ2-1, the full variable domain is DTGVSQNPRHKITKRGQNVTFRCDPISEHNRLYWYRQTLGQGPEFLTYFQNEAQLEKSRLLSDRFSAERPKGSFSTLEIQRTEQGDSAMYLCASSLIRGFNEQFFGPGTRLTVL.

This chain uses TRBV9 with TRBJ2-6; 11 bases agree with TRBD1. V shed 7 bases and J 0 bases; nucleotides not matched to a gene: 12. The CDR3 contains 19 residues. Germline V gene sequence: CDR1 SGDLS, CDR2 YYNGEE. The CDR3, as DNA: TGTGCCAGCGGGAAAGGTACCGGGACAGGGGGCTCTGGGGCCAACGTCCTGACTTTC. Protein product: CASGKGTGTGGSGANVLTF.

The chain uses TRBV21-1 and TRBJ2-7; TRBD1, the table's D call, lacks a check against the DNA. TRBV21-1 is a known pseudogene. The CDR3 spans 16 residues. The CDR3: CASTKNRGKSSYEQYF. The CDR3 DNA reads as TGTGCCAGCACCAAAAACAGGGGGAAAAGCTCCTACGAGCAGTACTTC.

This clone was seen only once. The chain couples TRBV10-3 to TRBJ2-5; tentatively, D is TRBD2 (5 bases). The CDR3 contains 12 residues. Per the germline V gene, CDR1 is ENHRY and CDR2 is SYGVKD. V lost 4 bases, J lost 4 bases, and 7 bases lay in between. In DNA, the CDR3 is TGTGCCATCAGTGGAGGGCGAGAGACCCAGTACTTC. Translated: CAISGGRETQYF.

Written as DNA, the CDR3 is TGTGCCAGCAGCTTAGTAGGGGGACAAGAGACCCAGTACTTC. It specifies CASSLVGGQETQYF. This chain uses TRBV7-2 with TRBJ2-5, with D maybe TRBD1 (6 bases). V shed 1 base and J shed 2 bases, with 8 bases lying between them. This CDR3 is built from 14 residues. Germline V lookup: CDR1 SGHTA, CDR2 FQGNSA.

The chain is built from TRBV6-5 and TRBJ2-2; D possibly corresponds to TRBD1 (6 bases). The germline V and J ends were trimmed by 5 bases and 4 bases, with 11 bases remaining between them. The CDR3 spans 14 residues. Per germline, CDR1 MNHEY and CDR2 SVGAGI. CDR3 nucleotides: TGTGCCAGCAGTGAAACAGGGTCCACCGGGGAGCTGTTTTTT. Protein sequence: CASSETGSTGELFF.

J is TRBJ1-6 and V is TRBV5-1; TRBD1 might be the D (5 bases). The V gene's germline CDR1 is SGHRS and CDR2 YFSETQ. The CDR3 length is 20 residues. V was pared by 1 base and J by 1 base, with 21 bases between. The CDR3 protein is CASSLSSQGAGNSYNSPLHF. The CDR3 DNA reads TGCGCCAGCAGCTTGTCTTCCCAAGGGGCAGGGAATTCCTATAATTCACCCCTCCACTTT.

This clone was counted only a few times. The chain links TRBV11-1 to TRBJ2-3, with 11 positions matching TRBD2. Germline CDR1 reads SGHAT; CDR2 reads FQDESV (reference sequence). V trimming: 4 bases; J trimming: 5 bases; junction bases outside the gene matches: 8. CDR3 length: 16 amino acids. CDR3 nucleotide sequence: TGTGCCAGCAGCTCTCCGGTAGCGGGAGGGGGAGATACGCAGTATTTT. This encodes CASSSPVAGGGDTQYF.

This clone appeared a few times. The rearrangement links TRBV5-5 to TRBJ1-6, with D possibly being TRBD1 (5 bases). The CDR3 runs to 14 residues. Trimming cost V 0 bases and J 7 bases, with 8 bases left between them. CDR1 and CDR2 from the germline V gene are SGHKS and YYEKEE (reference sequence). This chain's CDR3 is CASSLGQRNSPLHF. CDR3 bases: TGTGCCAGCAGCTTGGGACAGAGAAATTCACCCCTCCACTTT.

This clone is a singleton in its sample. V usage is TRBV5-4 and J usage is TRBJ2-6; 7 bases align to TRBD2. V was clipped by 4 bases and J by 0 bases; unmatched bases: 16. Germline V gives CDR1 SGHNT, CDR2 YYREEE (reference sequence). This CDR3 is 20 amino acids long. The CDR3 coding sequence is TGTGCCAGCAGCCCTCAGGGAGGGGTACGTGCGTTCTCTGGGGCCAACGTCCTGACTTTC. It translates to CASSPQGGVRAFSGANVLTF.

This clone came up a few times. The chain recombines TRBV7-9 with TRBJ2-7, with no clear D. Germline lookup yields CDR1 SEHNR and CDR2 FQNEAQ (reference sequence). This CDR3 contains 11 residues. Trimming removed 3 bases from V and 6 bases from J, with 6 bases in between. The CDR3 loop reads CASSFLSEQYF. CDR3 DNA sequence: TGTGCCAGCAGCTTTCTTAGCGAGCAGTACTTC.

This sequence joins TRBV6-5 and TRBJ2-7; 8 bases fit TRBD2. Germline assignment: CDR1 MNHEY and CDR2 SVGAGI. The CDR3 sequence is 16 residues long. V was pared by 0 bases and J by 5 bases, with 9 bases of the junction left unmatched. The CDR3, as DNA: TGTGCCAGCAGTTACTCGATAGCGGGAACGGCCCACGAGCAGTACTTC. Residues: CASSYSIAGTAHEQYF.

This chain links TRBV2 with TRBJ2-4; a weak D match, TRBD2 (5 bases). Looked up from germline, CDR1 is SNHLY and CDR2 is FYNNEI. V was cut by 8 bases and J by 5 bases, with 7 bases left in between. CDR3 length: 11 residues. CDR3 protein: CASARENIQYF. The DNA of the CDR3 is TGTGCCAGCGCGCGGGAAAACATTCAGTACTTC.

The chain recombines TRBV4-2 with TRBJ2-3; 11 bases align to TRBD1. From germline, CDR1 is LGHNA and CDR2 YNFKEQ. V gave up 0 bases and J gave up 3 bases; unmatched junction bases: 5. The CDR3 runs to 17 residues. As DNA, the CDR3 is TGTGCCAGCAGCCAAGAACCGGGACAGGGGGTAACAGATACGCAGTATTTT. It codes for CASSQEPGQGVTDTQYF.

The chain joins TRBV2 to TRBJ2-2; possible D gene TRBD1, 5 bases. V was clipped by 1 base and J by 3 bases, with 6 bases between them. The germline gives CDR1 SNHLY, CDR2 FYNNEI. The CDR3 is made up of 14 amino acids. Here the CDR3 DNA reads TGTGCCAGCAGTGAAGTCAGGGACACCGGGGAGCTGTTTTTT. Protein: CASSEVRDTGELFF.

This chain joins TRBV7-2 and TRBJ2-5; TRBD2 agrees at 8 bases. Germline V gene data show CDR1 as SGHTA and CDR2 as FQGNSA. Trimming cost V 3 bases and J 2 bases; bases outside gene matches: 8. The CDR3 contains 16 residues. The CDR3 reads CASSLARAGGQETQYF. The CDR3, as DNA: TGTGCCAGCAGCTTGGCCAGGGCGGGGGGTCAAGAGACCCAGTACTTC.

This rearrangement joins TRBV25-1 to TRBJ1-2; no reliable D call. With 6 bases removed from V and 5 bases from J, the gap between germline ends came to 19 bases. CDR3 length equals 15 residues. CDR1 MGHDK and CDR2 SYGVNS come from the germline V gene. This chain's CDR3 is CASSGTSRSLYGYTF. The CDR3 coding sequence is TGTGCCAGCAGCGGTACTTCCCGCTCCCTTTATGGCTACACCTTC.

This sequence joins TRBV9 and TRBJ1-4, with TRBD1 matching 8 bases. CDR1 is SGDLS and CDR2 is YYNGEE in the germline V gene. CDR3 length equals 15 residues. V shed 0 bases and J 6 bases; nucleotides not matched to a gene: 4. This CDR3 is CASSVAETGDEKLFF. DNA for the CDR3: TGTGCCAGCAGCGTAGCTGAGACAGGGGATGAAAAACTGTTTTTT.

The chain combines TRBV4-3 with TRBJ2-2; 9 nucleotides match TRBD2. The germline V gene has CDR1 LGHNA and CDR2 YSLEER. V was pared by 1 base and J by 4 bases, with 7 bases of the junction left unmatched. The CDR3 covers 17 residues. DNA of the CDR3: TGCGCCAGCAGCCAAGTTTTGCGGGGGGGCAGCACCGGGGAGCTGTTTTTT. It codes for CASSQVLRGGSTGELFF.

This clone came up once. V usage is TRBV25-1 and J usage is TRBJ2-5; 9 nucleotides agree with TRBD1. The J call is uncertain, as TRBJ2-7 better fits the DNA end. The V gene's germline CDR1 is MGHDK and CDR2 SYGVNS. The CDR3 is 16 amino acids. CDR3 sequence reads: CASSEVPRDRVYEQYF. In nucleotides, the CDR3 is TGTGCCAGCAGTGAAGTCCCCCGGGACAGGGTGTACGAGCAGTACTTC.

V gene TRBV6-1 combines with J gene TRBJ2-3, with TRBD2 as a possible D gene (6 bases). Trimming left V 8 bases short and J 6 bases short, with 12 bases between. Germline V gene data show CDR1 as MNHNS and CDR2 as SASEGT. CDR3 size: 12 residues. CDR3 DNA sequence: TGTGCCAGCTCCCCGGGGGACGATACGCAGTATTTT. It yields the protein CASSPGDDTQYF.

V and J are TRBV7-9 and TRBJ1-1, with D uncertain. The germline V gene has CDR1 SEHNR and CDR2 FQNEAQ (reference sequence). V lost 1 base to trimming and J lost 3 bases, with 12 bases between them. CDR3 length equals 15 residues. The CDR3 reads CASSLVRGGDTEAFF. As DNA, the CDR3 is TGTGCCAGCAGCTTAGTACGGGGTGGCGACACTGAAGCTTTCTTT.